The 20 T cell receptor beta chains reported below all come from one sample, sequenced in a study of blood T cell repertoires in COVID-19. Some clones are missing from TCRdb's copy, which holds only in-frame ones; the method was immunoSEQ multiplex PCR. Altogether 100,000 to 120,000 clones are present, around 84% being singletons, with the ten largest covering about 13%. The specimen was peripheral blood. These receptors were taken from a human donor in a cohort sampled during active COVID-19.

V usage is TRBV3-1 (or the pseudogene TRBV3-2) and J usage is TRBJ2-7; TRBD1 aligns across 10 bases. Per germline, CDR1 LGHDT and CDR2 YNNKEL (reference sequence). This CDR3 region has 13 residues. V was clipped by 8 bases and J by 6 bases; unmatched bases: 7. CDR3 sequence reads: CASGRDRGGEQYF. The CDR3 DNA is TGTGCCAGCGGGAGGGACAGGGGAGGCGAGCAGTACTTC.

The chain combines TRBV18 with TRBJ2-1, with a possible D match to TRBD1 (5 bases). V gave up 2 bases and J gave up 7 bases, with 12 bases separating them. Germline V gene sequence: CDR1 KGHSH, CDR2 LQKENI. The CDR3 spans 14 residues. CDR3 DNA: TGTGCCAGCTCACCAGGGGCAGGGTTGAATGAGCAGTTCTTC. As protein: CASSPGAGLNEQFF.

This chain connects TRBV7-8 to TRBJ2-7; 10 nucleotides agree with TRBD1. V shed 2 bases and J 3 bases; nucleotides not matched to a gene: 1. The CDR3 runs 14 residues. Germline V gene data show CDR1 as SGHVS and CDR2 as FQNEAQ. The DNA for the CDR3 is TGTGCCAGCAGCTTATGGACAGGGGGCTACGAGCAGTACTTC. This codes for CASSLWTGGYEQYF.

This chain links TRBV5-8 with TRBJ1-5; D is perhaps TRBD1 (6 bases). The germline V gene encodes CDR1 SGHTS and CDR2 YDEGEE. V lost 2 bases to trimming and J lost 4 bases, with 13 bases between them. This CDR3 has 15 residues. CDR3 region: CASSFQGWGNQPQHF. For the CDR3, the DNA is TGTGCCAGCAGCTTCCAGGGGTGGGGAAATCAGCCCCAGCATTTT. The whole variable domain, filled in from reference TRBV5-8 and TRBJ1-5, reads EAGVTQSPTHLIKTRGQQATLRCSPISGHTSVYWYQQALGLGLQFLLWYDEGEERNRGNFPPRFSGRQFPNYSSELNVNALELEDSALYLCASSFQGWGNQPQHFGDGTRLSIL.

V gene TRBV6-2 or TRBV6-3 combines with J gene TRBJ1-2; 9 bases align to TRBD1. V dropped 4 bases and J dropped 7; count of bases not matched to a gene: 4. The CDR3 has 13 residues. Germline V gene lookup returns CDR1 MNHEY and CDR2 SVGEGT. CDR3 in DNA: TGTGCCAGCAGTTGGGACAGGGATCGTGGCTACACCTTC. It yields the protein CASSWDRDRGYTF.

This sequence joins TRBV5-6 and TRBJ2-1; TRBD2 aligns across 9 bases. The CDR3 has 16 residues. After removal of 2 bases from V and 2 bases from J, the junction contained 5 bases not matched to a gene. Germline CDR1 reads SGHDT; CDR2 reads YYEEEE. The CDR3 DNA follows: TGTGCCAGCAGCTTTAGAGCGGGGGGAGCCTACAATGAGCAGTTCTTC. This codes for CASSFRAGGAYNEQFF.

V is TRBV6-1 and J is TRBJ1-4, with 7 bases that match TRBD1. CDR1 is MNHNS, CDR2 SASEGT, per germline. This CDR3 has 14 residues. After removal of 5 bases from V and 7 bases from J, the junction contained 7 bases not matched to a gene. CDR3 nucleotide sequence: TGTGCCAGCAGTTCCGCGACAGGGAGTGAAAAACTGTTTTTT. Protein product: CASSSATGSEKLFF.

The chain carries TRBV6-2 or TRBV6-3 and TRBJ2-3; unclear D gene. The length of the CDR3 is 15 residues. V was pared by 4 bases and J by 2 bases, with 13 bases between. Germline lookup yields CDR1 MNHEY and CDR2 SVGEGT. CDR3 sequence (DNA): TGTGCCAGCAGTTCGTTGACTCGCTTCACAGATACGCAGTATTTT. Translated: CASSSLTRFTDTQYF.

This chain connects TRBV4-2 to TRBJ1-1; 7 positions match TRBD1. Trimming took 0 bases from V and 0 from J; bases not matched to a gene: 10. CDR3 length: 18 residues. The germline V gene encodes CDR1 LGHNA and CDR2 YNFKEQ. The CDR3: CASSQDHYRGVMNTEAFF. Written as DNA, the CDR3 is TGTGCCAGCAGCCAAGATCACTACAGGGGAGTGATGAACACTGAAGCTTTCTTT.

CDR3 in amino acids: CASSFLVEGSPLHF. In DNA form, the CDR3 reads TGTGCCAGCAGTTTCTTGGTCGAGGGTTCACCCCTCCACTTT. The gene calls are TRBV28 and TRBJ1-6, with D hard to call. The germline V and J ends were trimmed by 3 bases and 9 bases, with 12 bases remaining between them. CDR1 MDHEN and CDR2 SYDVKM come from the germline V gene. This CDR3 is 14 amino acids long.

This clone has more than one count but fewer than ten. The CDR3 loop reads CASSDPPGQGSYEQYF. The DNA of the CDR3 is TGTGCCAGCAGTGACCCCCCCGGCCAGGGCTCCTACGAGCAGTACTTC. J is TRBJ2-7 and V is TRBV2, with D perhaps TRBD1 (5 bases). The ends were cut back, 3 bases at V and 0 bases at J, with 15 bases in the middle. This CDR3 has 16 residues. Per the germline V gene, CDR1 is SNHLY and CDR2 is FYNNEI.

The chain links TRBV6-5 to TRBJ2-6; D uncertain. Germline assignment: CDR1 MNHEY and CDR2 SVGAGI. This CDR3 comprises 16 residues. V was trimmed by 1 base and J by 3 bases, leaving 10 bases between them. The CDR3 bases are TGTGCCAGCAGTTACTTGTCAGCGAGTGGGGCCAACGTCCTGACTTTC. Protein sequence: CASSYLSASGANVLTF.

The rearrangement joins TRBV6-6 to TRBJ1-5; D perhaps matches TRBD1 (6 bases). Trimming cost V 7 bases and J 3 bases, with 16 bases left between them. CDR1 is MNHNY, CDR2 SVGAGI, per germline (reference sequence). The CDR3 loop spans 15 amino acids. Written as DNA, the CDR3 is TGTGCCAGCACCCAGACAGGAACCTCCAATCAGCCCCAGCATTTT. It is translated as CASTQTGTSNQPQHF.

The chain links TRBV12-2 to TRBJ1-2; the D call TRBD1 from the table was never checked on the DNA. TRBV12-2 corresponds to a pseudogene. This CDR3 region has 18 residues. The CDR3 nucleotides are TGTGCAAGTCGCTTAATCCCCCCCCCGGACAGCTGGAACTATGGCTACACCTTC. This codes for CASRLIPPPDSWNYGYTF.

The chain has TRBV2 and TRBJ2-1, with 14 bases aligning to TRBD2. The germline V gene has CDR1 SNHLY and CDR2 FYNNEI. J lost 3 bases, V lost 6 bases, and 4 bases had no gene match. The CDR3 has 16 amino acids. CDR3 bases: TGTGCCAGCAGGACTGGACTAGCGGGGGGCTACAATGAGCAGTTCTTC. Residues: CASRTGLAGGYNEQFF.

CDR3 region: CASSARTGRYNEQFF. CDR3 DNA sequence: TGTGCCAGCAGTGCCCGGACAGGCAGGTACAATGAGCAGTTCTTC. The chain links TRBV6-4 to TRBJ2-1; 7 positions agree with TRBD1. V lost 4 bases to trimming and J lost 4 bases; unmatched junction nucleotides: 7. This CDR3 spans 15 amino acids. Germline CDR1 is MRHNA and CDR2 is SNTAGT.

J is TRBJ2-7 and V is TRBV7-9; 7 nucleotides align to TRBD2. Germline CDR1 and CDR2: SEHNR and FQNEAQ (reference sequence). The CDR3 loop spans 14 amino acids. V dropped 10 bases and J dropped 5; count of bases not matched to a gene: 14. As DNA, the CDR3 is TGTGCCATTAAACCCTGGGGGGGGGTTAACGAGCAGTACTTC. Translated: CAIKPWGGVNEQYF.

The table lists this clone with a count of one. The chain recombines TRBV3-1 (or the pseudogene TRBV3-2) with TRBJ1-1; no firm D call. Per the germline V gene, CDR1 is LGHDT and CDR2 is YNNKEL (reference sequence). V gave up 2 bases and J gave up 8 bases, with 12 bases separating them. The CDR3 loop spans 13 amino acids. The CDR3 DNA reads TGTGCCAGCAGCCAATCAGACGGGAGGGAAGCTTTCTTT. Its translation is CASSQSDGREAFF.

The rearrangement links TRBV15 to TRBJ2-5, with 7 bases identical to TRBD2. The CDR3 has 14 residues. Unmatched junction bases numbered 3, after V lost 0 bases and J lost 5 bases. Germline loops: CDR1 LNHNV, CDR2 YYDKDF (reference sequence). CDR3 in amino acids: CATSRDLGGETQYF. CDR3 nucleotides: TGTGCCACCAGCAGAGATCTGGGAGGGGAGACCCAGTACTTC.

The chain uses TRBV12-3 or TRBV12-4 and TRBJ1-5; 7 bases are a match to TRBD1. V lost 6 bases to trimming and J lost 5 bases; unmatched junction nucleotides: 4. This CDR3 has 13 residues. CDR3 sequence: CASSRDSDQPQHF. CDR3 in DNA: TGTGCCAGCAGCCGGGACAGCGATCAGCCCCAGCATTTT.